This is a list of T cell receptor beta chains from one sample in a study of control samples from healthy donors and cancer patients. Data came from immunoSEQ multiplex PCR; TCRdb stores just in-frame clones and leaves some out. The sample has some 80,000 clones, over 80% seen once; the top ten hold almost 6%. Input material: blood. The receptor source for this set is a woman between 55 and 75 years old in good health. Each CDR3 is given without its conserved first and last residue. Size tells how often a clone was seen (once, few, many) or the class of an expanded clone, and some rows leave it out.

CDR3 protein,V gene,clone size
ASSSPSTDTQY,TRBV11-2,-
ASTRLGGTSYEQY,TRBV10-2,-
ASSVREGGYNEQF,TRBV9,-
ASSPGAVAYEQY,TRBV3-1/TRBV3-2,-
ASSPPSSDYGYT,TRBV6-6,-
ASSWTSGSYNEQF,TRBV11-2,-
ASSKVLGQSSYNEQF,TRBV21-1,-
ASSLVPAGGNYEQY,TRBV5-1,once
ASSTEGLLTDTQY,TRBV19,-
ASSLSSGANVLT,TRBV14,-
ASSTQTGSSGFQPQH,TRBV19,-
ATIGGTASYGYT,TRBV25-1,few
ASSRARAGNTIY,TRBV14,-
ASSAGLAGRGQETQY,TRBV19,-
ASSPLGTANEKLF,TRBV4-1,-